This T cell receptor (beta chain) was sequenced for a study of T cell repertoires in cytomegalovirus infection. Study context: It can be stated that public TCR beta signatures indicated CMV infection as well as a matching HLA type.

TCRdb itself ran the reads through MiXCR, one entry per CDR3 protein. The data hold about 260,000 distinct CDR3 sequences, with roughly 13% observed a single time. This CDR3 is 17 amino acids long. Trimming cost V 5 bases and J 3 bases; bases outside gene matches: 11. Germline V CDR1 and CDR2: MNHNS, SASEGT. The table lists this clonotype with many counts. V gene TRBV6-1 combines with J gene TRBJ2-1, with 9 nucleotides matching TRBD2. The specimen was PBMCs. This sequence originates from a human donor in good health (CMV status not recorded). Some clones in this sample may be carry-over from other donors' samples. For the CDR3, the DNA is TGTGCCAGCAGTACCATCCTGACTAGCGGACTCTACAATGAGCAGTTCTTC. Residues: CASSTILTSGLYNEQFF.